The next 6 T cell receptor beta chains were all read from a single sample in a study of blood T cell repertoires in COVID-19. Produced via immunoSEQ multiplex PCR; TCRdb's table is partial and in-frame only. The table shows 150,000 to 200,000 clones, with 85% to 95% occurring only once. Sequencing was carried out using peripheral blood. The receptors were gathered from a woman aged 60-75 years with COVID-19, enrolled during active disease.

The V gene is TRBV5-1, the J gene TRBJ1-6, with D tentatively TRBD1 (5 bases). From germline, CDR1 is SGHRS and CDR2 YFSETQ. CDR3 length: 19 amino acids. Trimming stripped 2 bases from V and 5 bases from J, with 23 bases between. In DNA, the CDR3 is TGCGCCAGCAGCTTTAGCCCCCGAGGAGGGGACGGTGATAATTCACCCCTCCACTTT. Translated, it gives CASSFSPRGGDGDNSPLHF.

The rearrangement links TRBV19 to TRBJ1-5, with a weak D call TRBD1 (5 bases). The CDR3 loop spans 14 amino acids. V was cut by 7 bases and J by 4 bases, with 14 bases left in between. Germline V gene sequence: CDR1 LNHDA, CDR2 SQIVND (reference sequence). The CDR3 loop reads CASNPMGGNQPQHF. CDR3 coding DNA: TGTGCCAGTAACCCTATGGGGGGTAATCAGCCCCAGCATTTT.

The rearrangement uses TRBV7-8 and TRBJ2-1; 7 nucleotides agree with TRBD2. With V trimmed by 6 bases and J by 5 bases, 4 bases remained unmatched. Germline CDR1 is SGHVS and CDR2 is FQNEAQ. This CDR3 spans 13 amino acids. Written as DNA, the CDR3 is TGTGCCAGCAGGCGGGGGAGCAACAATGAGCAGTTCTTC. It codes for CASRRGSNNEQFF.

The V call is TRBV4-3, the J call TRBJ1-1; perhaps TRBD1 as D (6 bases). The CDR3 contains 14 residues. The V end lost 0 bases, the J end lost 5 bases, and 10 bases lay between the germline ends. The germline V gene encodes CDR1 LGHNA and CDR2 YSLEER. CDR3 sequence: CASSQDGRGTEAFF. The CDR3 DNA sequence: TGCGCCAGCAGCCAAGATGGAAGGGGGACTGAAGCTTTCTTT.

The chain employs TRBV5-1 and TRBJ2-3; maybe TRBD1 (6 bases). This CDR3 contains 16 residues. Trimming pared 0 bases from V and 9 bases from J, leaving 20 bases between. The germline V gene has CDR1 SGHRS and CDR2 YFSETQ. The CDR3 loop reads CASSLAVRGKGVTQYF. Here the CDR3 DNA reads TGCGCCAGCAGCTTGGCCGTCAGGGGAAAGGGTGTGACGCAGTATTTT.

The gene calls are TRBV4-2 and TRBJ2-1, with a tentative D call TRBD1 (6 bases). The CDR3 contains 17 residues. Deletions cut 4 bases from V and 10 bases from J, with 26 bases between. The germline gives CDR1 LGHNA, CDR2 YNFKEQ. The DNA for the CDR3 is TGTGCCAGCAGCCTAACCCAAAACAGCAGGACAGCCTCCGAGCAGTTCTTC. Its protein is CASSLTQNSRTASEQFF.